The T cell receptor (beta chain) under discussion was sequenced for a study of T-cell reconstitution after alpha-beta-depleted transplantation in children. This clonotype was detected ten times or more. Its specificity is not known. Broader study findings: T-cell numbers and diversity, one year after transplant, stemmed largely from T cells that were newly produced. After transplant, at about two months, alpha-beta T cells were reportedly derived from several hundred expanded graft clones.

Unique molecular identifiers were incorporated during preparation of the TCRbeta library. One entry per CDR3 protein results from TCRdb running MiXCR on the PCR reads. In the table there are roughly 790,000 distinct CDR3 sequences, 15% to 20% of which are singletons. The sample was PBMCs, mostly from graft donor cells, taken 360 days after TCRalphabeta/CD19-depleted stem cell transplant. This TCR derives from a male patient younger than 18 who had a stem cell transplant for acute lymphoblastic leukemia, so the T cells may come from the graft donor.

DNA for the CDR3: TGTGCCAGCAGTCGAGCGCCTAGCTCCTACAATGAGCAGTTCTTC. Residues: CASSRAPSSYNEQFF. The chain is built from TRBV25-1 and TRBJ2-1; D ambiguous. The CDR3 spans 15 residues. Germline values: CDR1 MGHDK, CDR2 SYGVNS. V dropped 5 bases and J dropped 0 bases, with 11 bases sitting between them.